Each of the 31 T cell receptor beta chains below was sequenced from the same sample in a study of a mutant IDH1 vaccine in newly diagnosed glioma. Which antigens these TCRs recognize remains unknown. Time point here: week 23, last vaccination. With topical imiquimod, each dose of the vaccine consisted of 300 ug of mutant IDH1 20-mer peptide. Sequenced by immunoSEQ multiplex PCR; TCRdb stores in-frame clones only, minus some. The sample includes about 33,000 clones, roughly 88% seen only once; the top ten take around 2.5%. Sequencing used PBMCs, obtained from a glioma patient whose treatment included an IDH1 peptide vaccine. These receptors originate from a man aged 35-49 years with glioma.

This clone has a single count. The chain has TRBV10-1 and TRBJ1-1, with D perhaps TRBD1 (5 bases). Germline CDR1 is WNHNN and CDR2 is SYGVQD (reference sequence). Trimming took off 3 bases at V and 7 bases at J, with 15 bases between the two ends. This CDR3 has 14 amino acids. As DNA, the CDR3 is TGCGCCAGCAGTGACGGGGGGTCCGGGTTTGAAGCTTTCTTT. This translates into CASSDGGSGFEAFF.

The CDR3 region is CASSQVSGADYNEQFF. The CDR3, as DNA: TGTGCCAGCAGCCAAGTATCAGGGGCGGACTACAATGAGCAGTTCTTC. The chain carries TRBV4-2 and TRBJ2-1, with D perhaps TRBD1 (6 bases). The CDR3 is 16 amino acids. Trimming left V 1 base short and J 3 bases short, with 13 bases between. From germline, CDR1 is LGHNA and CDR2 YNFKEQ.

V usage is TRBV2 and J usage is TRBJ2-2; D is perhaps TRBD1 (5 bases). Trimming stripped 3 bases from V and 8 bases from J, with 10 bases between. The CDR3 runs 13 residues. Germline CDR1 and CDR2: SNHLY and FYNNEI. CDR3: CASSEGPHGELFF. The CDR3 coding sequence is TGTGCCAGCAGTGAGGGGCCTCATGGGGAGCTGTTTTTT.

This rearrangement joins TRBV30 to TRBJ1-2; tentative D call: TRBD1 (5 bases). The V end was cut by 5 bases, the J end by 7 bases, with 17 bases between. Germline V gene data show CDR1 as GTSNPN and CDR2 as SVGIG (reference sequence). The CDR3 runs 13 residues. The CDR3 DNA sequence: TGTGCCTGGGAGGGGTGGGGAGTAGGTGGCTACACCTTC. Protein: CAWEGWGVGGYTF.

The CDR3: CASSPFAGVSTDTQYF. DNA of the CDR3: TGCGCCAGCAGCCCCTTTGCCGGGGTGAGCACAGATACGCAGTATTTT. The chain couples TRBV5-1 to TRBJ2-3; possible D gene TRBD2, 5 bases. The V end lost 4 bases, the J end lost 0 bases, and 15 bases lay between the germline ends. The CDR3 extends over 16 amino acids. Germline V lookup: CDR1 SGHRS, CDR2 YFSETQ.

This sequence joins TRBV11-2 and TRBJ1-1, with D possibly matching TRBD1 (6 bases). Between the trimmed V and J ends, which lost 5 bases and 2 bases, there was a span of 15 bases. This CDR3 has 15 residues. Looked up from germline, CDR1 is SGHAT and CDR2 is FQNNGV. CDR3 loop: CASSITGNQNTEAFF. CDR3 nucleotide sequence: TGTGCCAGCAGCATAACAGGGAACCAAAACACTGAAGCTTTCTTT.

The V gene is TRBV18, the J gene TRBJ2-5; D is ambiguous. Trimming cost V 1 base and J 5 bases, with 17 bases left between them. The CDR3 totals 16 residues. CDR1 is KGHSH and CDR2 is LQKENI in the germline V gene. The CDR3 reads CASSPQRTQIGETQYF. As DNA, the CDR3 is TGTGCCAGCTCACCACAAAGGACCCAAATAGGGGAGACCCAGTACTTC.

The rearrangement links TRBV4-3 to TRBJ2-7; 11 bases align to TRBD2. Trimming removed 0 bases from V and 1 base from J; junction bases left unmatched: 2. CDR1 is LGHNA, CDR2 YSLEER, per germline. This CDR3 contains 16 residues. The CDR3 DNA sequence: TGCGCCAGCAGCCAAGATTGGACTAGCGGGTCCTACGAGCAGTACTTC. This gives the protein CASSQDWTSGSYEQYF.

The V call is TRBV10-2, the J call TRBJ2-2, with D perhaps being TRBD1 or TRBD2 (5 bases each). The CDR3 extends over 14 amino acids. Germline values: CDR1 WSHSY, CDR2 SAAADI. V dropped 7 bases and J dropped 2 bases, with 11 bases sitting between them. The CDR3 region is CASMVGANTGELFF. DNA for the CDR3: TGCGCCAGCATGGTCGGGGCAAACACCGGGGAGCTGTTTTTT.

The chain employs TRBV28 and TRBJ1-4; 8 bases are shared with TRBD1. The CDR3 is 16 amino acids. Germline trimming cut 5 bases from V and 3 bases from J; bases unmatched to any gene: 8. In germline, CDR1 is MDHEN, CDR2 SYDVKM. CDR3 bases: TGTGCCAGCAGTACCCTACAGGGGGTATCTAATGAAAAACTGTTTTTT. This gives the protein CASSTLQGVSNEKLFF. Together with reference TRBV28 and TRBJ1-4, the CDR3 gives the full variable domain: DVKVTQSSRYLVKRTGEKVFLECVQDMDHENMFWYRQDPGLGLRLIYFSYDVKMKEKGDIPEGYSVSREKKERFSLILESASTNQTSMYLCASSTLQGVSNEKLFFGSGTQLSVL.

The chain carries TRBV27 and TRBJ1-6; D is undetermined. CDR3 length: 14 amino acids. Trimming took off 1 base at V and 6 bases at J, with 7 bases between the two ends. Germline CDR1 is MNHEY and CDR2 is SMNVEV (reference sequence). CDR3 in DNA: TGTGCCAGCAGTTTATGGTGGGGTAATTCACCCCTCCACTTT. It encodes CASSLWWGNSPLHF.

The chain combines TRBV7-9 with TRBJ2-1; D is undetermined. V lost 7 bases, J lost 2 bases, and 18 bases lay in between. This CDR3 region has 16 residues. Germline V gene sequence: CDR1 SEHNR, CDR2 FQNEAQ (reference sequence). The CDR3 sequence is CASTPPDGDTYNEQFF. In nucleotides, the CDR3 is TGTGCCAGCACCCCCCCCGACGGTGATACCTACAATGAGCAGTTCTTC.

The chain joins TRBV10-3 to TRBJ1-1, with D tentatively TRBD1 (5 bases). V lost 3 bases to trimming and J lost 1 base, with 9 bases between them. The CDR3 spans 14 residues. Germline assignment: CDR1 ENHRY and CDR2 SYGVKD. CDR3 DNA: TGTGCCATCAGTGATCATACAGGGAACACTGAAGCTTTCTTT. This sequence encodes CAISDHTGNTEAFF.

This clone has a single count. In nucleotides, the CDR3 is TGTGCCAGCAGTTCCCGGACAGGGGGCTACGAGCAGTACTTC. Its translation is CASSSRTGGYEQYF. V gene TRBV7-9 combines with J gene TRBJ2-7; 10 bases map to TRBD1. In germline, CDR1 is SEHNR, CDR2 FQNEAQ (reference sequence). CDR3 length: 14 residues. Germline trimming cut 6 bases from V and 3 bases from J; bases unmatched to any gene: 5.

This clone was found once. CDR3 protein: CAIQLEPQHF. CDR3 bases: TGTGCCATCCAACTGGAGCCCCAGCATTTT. J is TRBJ1-5 and V is TRBV19; D unclear. The CDR3 runs 10 residues. The germline gives CDR1 LNHDA, CDR2 SQIVND (reference sequence). V was trimmed by 10 bases and J by 8 bases, leaving 9 bases between them.

The V call is TRBV5-1, the J call TRBJ2-5; no firm D call. The CDR3 length is 14 residues. Per the germline V gene, CDR1 is SGHRS and CDR2 is YFSETQ. The V gene lost 0 bases and the J gene lost 2 bases, with 8 bases spanning the gap. CDR3 nucleotides: TGCGCCAGCAGCTTGGGTCAAAGACAAGAGACCCAGTACTTC. Its protein is CASSLGQRQETQYF.

The V gene is TRBV5-1, the J gene TRBJ2-7; TRBD2 matches 11 bases. In germline, CDR1 is SGHRS, CDR2 YFSETQ. V was pared by 0 bases and J by 3 bases, with 5 bases of the junction left unmatched. This CDR3 contains 16 residues. CDR3 DNA sequence: TGCGCCAGCAGCTTGGGACTAGCGGGGCTGATCTACGAGCAGTACTTC. Amino acid sequence: CASSLGLAGLIYEQYF.

J is TRBJ1-6 and V is TRBV6-1; no reliable D call. The CDR3 consists of 13 residues. V gave up 4 bases and J gave up 7 bases, with 8 bases separating them. Germline CDR1 reads MNHNS; CDR2 reads SASEGT. CDR3 coding DNA: TGTGCCAGCAGTGGAAGTAGGAATTCACCCCTCCACTTT. Amino acid sequence: CASSGSRNSPLHF.

This clone was seen only once. This rearrangement joins TRBV28 to TRBJ2-5; 7 nucleotides agree with TRBD2. There are 15 residues in the CDR3. Germline CDR1 is MDHEN and CDR2 is SYDVKM. Unmatched junction bases numbered 8, after V lost 5 bases and J lost 2 bases. The CDR3 is CASSPPGGPQETQYF. The DNA of the CDR3 is TGTGCCAGCAGTCCGCCGGGAGGACCACAAGAGACCCAGTACTTC.

V usage is TRBV2 and J usage is TRBJ2-1, with D perhaps being TRBD1 or TRBD2 (5 bases each). The ends were cut back, 6 bases at V and 4 bases at J, with 22 bases in the middle. The germline CDR1 and CDR2 sequences are SNHLY and FYNNEI. CDR3 length equals 17 residues. The CDR3 protein is CASRESAGTDAYNEQFF. The CDR3 region has the DNA TGTGCCAGCAGGGAAAGCGCCGGGACGGACGCTTACAATGAGCAGTTCTTC.

The V gene is TRBV7-8, the J gene TRBJ1-1; 10 bases agree with TRBD1. Looked up from germline, CDR1 is SGHVS and CDR2 is FQNEAQ. With 5 bases clipped from V and 4 bases from J, the junction kept 7 bases outside the gene matches. This CDR3 comprises 15 residues. The CDR3: CASSGPGTGATEAFF. CDR3 nucleotide sequence: TGTGCCAGCAGCGGCCCCGGGACAGGGGCCACTGAAGCTTTCTTT.

The chain couples TRBV25-1 to TRBJ2-4; 8 bases are shared with TRBD1. This CDR3 region has 16 residues. V shed 6 bases and J 4 bases; nucleotides not matched to a gene: 11. Germline CDR1 is MGHDK and CDR2 is SYGVNS. CDR3 amino acids: CASSPDRAINKNIQYF. For the CDR3, the DNA is TGTGCCAGCAGCCCGGACAGGGCGATAAATAAAAACATTCAGTACTTC.

The chain has TRBV10-3 and TRBJ2-3; 12 bases fit TRBD2. Trimming removed 2 bases from V and 0 bases from J; junction bases left unmatched: 3. From germline, CDR1 is ENHRY and CDR2 SYGVKD. This CDR3 comprises 17 residues. For the CDR3, the DNA is TGTGCCATCAGTGAGGGGACTAGCGGGCGCAGCACAGATACGCAGTATTTT. It codes for CAISEGTSGRSTDTQYF.

The chain joins TRBV6-6 to TRBJ2-7, with 9 bases aligning to TRBD1. In germline, CDR1 is MNHNY, CDR2 SVGAGI (reference sequence). J was trimmed by 2 bases and V by 4 bases; bases with no gene match: 6. The CDR3 runs 15 residues. CDR3 sequence: CASSSGQGWTYEQYF. CDR3 nucleotides: TGTGCCAGCAGTTCGGGACAGGGATGGACCTACGAGCAGTACTTC.

The CDR3 nucleotides read TGCGCCAGCACCCAGGGATTCTCCTACAATGAGCAGTTCTTC. It translates to CASTQGFSYNEQFF. The V and J genes are TRBV23-1 and TRBJ2-1; D might be TRBD1 (5 bases). TRBV23-1 counts as an open reading frame of uncertain function. The CDR3 totals 14 residues. The ends were cut back, 7 bases at V and 0 bases at J, with 10 bases in the middle.

The chain is built from TRBV29-1 and TRBJ2-5; weak D call: TRBD1 (5 bases). The J call may not be correct, given that the DNA end is closer to TRBJ2-7. Germline values: CDR1 SQVTM, CDR2 ANQGSEA. The CDR3 consists of 14 residues. The CDR3 here is CSVAPDTNFYEQYF. CDR3 coding DNA: TGCAGCGTGGCCCCGGACACTAACTTCTACGAGCAGTACTTC.

V and J are TRBV27 and TRBJ2-1, with 10 bases fitting TRBD2. CDR3 size: 12 residues. Germline V gene data show CDR1 as MNHEY and CDR2 as SMNVEV (reference sequence). V was clipped by 5 bases and J by 10 bases; unmatched bases: 2. The CDR3 bases are TGTGCCAGCAGTCGACTAGCGGGCGAGCAGTTCTTC. It codes for CASSRLAGEQFF.

This rearrangement joins TRBV7-2 to TRBJ2-2; maybe TRBD2 (6 bases). Trimming took 2 bases from V and 0 from J, leaving 7 bases between them. This CDR3 is built from 15 residues. CDR1 SGHTA and CDR2 FQGNSA come from the germline V gene. CDR3 bases: TGTGCCAGCAGCTTATGGGACTCGAACACCGGGGAGCTGTTTTTT. The encoded protein is CASSLWDSNTGELFF.

This CDR3 reads CASRYEQGYGYTF. The CDR3 DNA sequence: TGTGCCAGTAGGTATGAACAGGGATATGGCTACACCTTC. This chain connects TRBV19 to TRBJ1-2; the D gene is possibly TRBD1 (6 bases). The V gene lost 6 bases and the J gene lost 5 bases, with 13 bases spanning the gap. The V gene's germline CDR1 is LNHDA and CDR2 SQIVND (reference sequence). The CDR3 has 13 amino acids.

This clone has just a few counts. The chain recombines TRBV10-2 with TRBJ2-1; D is perhaps TRBD1 or TRBD2 (5 bases each). Germline-derived CDR1 and CDR2 are WSHSY and SAAADI. The V gene lost 2 bases and the J gene lost 9 bases, with 14 bases spanning the gap. CDR3 length: 14 amino acids. The CDR3: CASSEPRYGGEQFF. In DNA form, the CDR3 reads TGCGCCAGCAGTGAGCCAAGATATGGGGGTGAGCAGTTCTTC.

This clone was seen a single time. J is TRBJ1-1 and V is TRBV19; D may be TRBD1 (5 bases). Germline CDR1 and CDR2: LNHDA and SQIVND (reference sequence). The ends were cut back, 7 bases at V and 4 bases at J, with 16 bases in the middle. There are 14 residues in the CDR3. CDR3 nucleotide sequence: TGTGCCAGTACCCGGGGACCCGGGAGCACTGAAGCTTTCTTT. Protein: CASTRGPGSTEAFF.